The 17 T cell receptor beta chains given below trace back to one sample, sequenced in a study of T cell responses to AZD1222 COVID-19 vaccine. Sequenced by immunoSEQ multiplex PCR; TCRdb stores in-frame clones only, minus some. The sample shows 150,000 to 200,000 clones, about 94% of them seen only once. The sequenced sample was peripheral blood, obtained on day 0 of AZD1222 vaccination. The receptor set was obtained from an adult in good health.

Details on this clone: Additional DNA sequences in this sample encode the identical CDR3. The genes are TRBV12-3 or TRBV12-4 and TRBJ2-7, with D perhaps matching TRBD1 (6 bases). The CDR3 extends over 13 amino acids. Trimming stripped 5 bases from V and 2 bases from J, with 10 bases between. The CDR3 region has the DNA TGTGCCAGCAGTCTGGGACAACCCTACGAGCAGTACTTC. Protein sequence: CASSLGQPYEQYF.

V and J are TRBV7-2 and TRBJ2-3, with a tentative D call TRBD1 (6 bases). V dropped 4 bases and J dropped 0 bases, with 11 bases sitting between them. The CDR3 is 15 residues long. Looked up from germline, CDR1 is SGHTA and CDR2 is FQGNSA. CDR3 sequence reads: CASSSRTVSTDTQYF. The CDR3 DNA sequence: TGTGCCAGCAGCTCCCGGACAGTGAGCACAGATACGCAGTATTTT.

In nucleotides, the CDR3 is TGTGCCAGCAGCTCGACAGCCCTCCCCTACAATGAGCAGTTCTTC. This codes for CASSSTALPYNEQFF. The chain combines TRBV9 with TRBJ2-1, with a tentative D call TRBD1 (5 bases). This CDR3 has 15 residues. V lost 4 bases and J 2 bases, leaving 13 bases between the germline ends. Germline values: CDR1 SGDLS, CDR2 YYNGEE.

This chain uses TRBV7-9 with TRBJ2-7; D is possibly TRBD1 (6 bases). This CDR3 has 14 residues. Trimming took 3 bases from V and 0 from J, leaving 9 bases between them. Looked up from germline, CDR1 is SEHNR and CDR2 is FQNEAQ (reference sequence). The CDR3 DNA follows: TGTGCCAGCAGCTTTGCAGGGGTCTCCTACGAGCAGTACTTC. This sequence encodes CASSFAGVSYEQYF.

A single count supports this clone. V gene TRBV18 combines with J gene TRBJ2-2; TRBD2 is a possible D gene (6 bases). Germline CDR1 KGHSH, CDR2 LQKENI. The CDR3 is made up of 14 amino acids. Deletions cut 1 base from V and 7 bases from J, with 10 bases between. The CDR3 sequence is CASSPQGGDGELFF. The CDR3 DNA reads as TGTGCCAGCTCACCACAGGGAGGCGACGGGGAGCTGTTTTTT.

The chain joins TRBV29-1 to TRBJ2-3, with 9 bases lining up with TRBD1. V trimming: 3 bases; J trimming: 2 bases; junction bases outside the gene matches: 9. Germline CDR1 reads SQVTM; CDR2 reads ANQGSEA. The CDR3 is 16 amino acids. The CDR3 loop is CSVDPDRGGYTDTQYF. In DNA form, the CDR3 reads TGCAGCGTTGACCCCGACAGGGGGGGATACACAGATACGCAGTATTTT.

The V and J genes are TRBV2 and TRBJ2-1; perhaps TRBD2 as D (5 bases). Trimming pared 3 bases from V and 2 bases from J, leaving 11 bases between. Germline-derived CDR1 and CDR2 are SNHLY and FYNNEI. This CDR3 region has 15 residues. CDR3 DNA: TGTGCCAGCAGTGAGGGCGGGTCACCCTACAATGAGCAGTTCTTC. Its protein is CASSEGGSPYNEQFF.

A single count supports this clone. The CDR3 loop reads CASRRGPIINQPQHF. The CDR3, as DNA: TGTGCCAGCAGAAGGGGACCAATAATCAATCAGCCCCAGCATTTT. The V gene is TRBV6-5, the J gene TRBJ1-5, with TRBD1 as a possible D gene (5 bases). The CDR3 is 15 residues long. V was cut by 6 bases and J by 3 bases, with 15 bases left in between. Germline CDR1 MNHEY, CDR2 SVGAGI.

The chain employs TRBV7-9 and TRBJ2-7, with D uncertain. This CDR3 comprises 12 residues. V lost 5 bases and J 2 bases, leaving 7 bases between the germline ends. CDR1 SEHNR and CDR2 FQNEAQ come from the germline V gene (reference sequence). CDR3 sequence (DNA): TGTGCCAGCAGCCCGGAACCCTACGAGCAGTACTTC. Amino acid sequence: CASSPEPYEQYF.

The J gene is TRBJ2-7, the V gene TRBV28; 7 nucleotides line up with TRBD1. Germline CDR1 and CDR2: MDHEN and SYDVKM. This CDR3 is built from 14 residues. The V segment lost 6 bases and the J segment 5 bases; nucleotides outside the gene matches: 10. CDR3: CASSLTGERNEQYF. CDR3 DNA sequence: TGTGCCAGCAGCCTAACAGGGGAGAGGAACGAGCAGTACTTC.

The chain combines TRBV27 with TRBJ2-2; weak D call: TRBD1 (5 bases). The CDR3 sequence is 14 residues long. The V gene lost 6 bases and the J gene lost 4 bases, with 12 bases spanning the gap. In germline, CDR1 is MNHEY, CDR2 SMNVEV (reference sequence). CDR3 bases: TGTGCCAGCAGCCTAGGGGCGAGCACCGGGGAGCTGTTTTTT. It yields the protein CASSLGASTGELFF.

The gene calls are TRBV28 and TRBJ2-5; maybe TRBD2 (6 bases). The CDR3 has 11 amino acids. V was cut by 8 bases and J by 4 bases, with 8 bases left in between. The germline gives CDR1 MDHEN, CDR2 SYDVKM. The CDR3 region is CASGRLETQYF. DNA of the CDR3: TGTGCCAGCGGGAGGCTAGAGACCCAGTACTTC.

This clone appeared once. The chain couples TRBV14 to TRBJ1-1; D is uncertain. There are 13 residues in the CDR3. V lost 4 bases and J lost 1, with 7 bases in between. Germline V gene sequence: CDR1 SGHDN, CDR2 FVKESK. CDR3 in amino acids: CASSPWPNTEAFF. CDR3 bases: TGTGCCAGCAGCCCCTGGCCGAACACTGAAGCTTTCTTT.

This chain connects TRBV12-3 or TRBV12-4 to TRBJ1-2, with D possibly TRBD1 on 6 matching bases. With 2 bases removed from V and 7 bases from J, the gap between germline ends came to 11 bases. This CDR3 is 13 amino acids long. CDR3 loop: CASSLRGLGGYTF. The CDR3 DNA sequence: TGTGCCAGCAGTTTAAGGGGGTTAGGTGGCTACACCTTC.

V usage is TRBV5-1 and J usage is TRBJ2-7, with D unresolved. Germline-derived CDR1 and CDR2 are SGHRS and YFSETQ. This CDR3 spans 13 amino acids. The V and J ends lost 0 bases and 3 bases respectively, with 7 bases between them. The CDR3 DNA is TGCGCCAGCAGCTTGGCGCAGAGCTACGAGCAGTACTTC. Its translation: CASSLAQSYEQYF.

This clone has more than one count but fewer than ten. The rearrangement uses TRBV7-9 and TRBJ1-1, with D maybe TRBD1 (5 bases). The CDR3 has 14 residues. Germline V gene data show CDR1 as SEHNR and CDR2 as FQNEAQ (reference sequence). V lost 4 bases and J lost 6, with 15 bases in between. The CDR3 DNA is TGTGCCAGCAGCTCACCGGGGGTCCCCCCTGAAGCTTTCTTT. Translating it yields CASSSPGVPPEAFF.

The chain has TRBV9 and TRBJ2-1; D is possibly TRBD1 or TRBD2 (5 bases each). The CDR3 is made up of 16 amino acids. Trimming took off 4 bases at V and 0 bases at J, with 14 bases between the two ends. In germline, CDR1 is SGDLS, CDR2 YYNGEE. CDR3 region: CASSTRDGSSYNEQFF. CDR3 in DNA: TGTGCCAGCAGCACCCGGGACGGCAGCTCCTACAATGAGCAGTTCTTC.